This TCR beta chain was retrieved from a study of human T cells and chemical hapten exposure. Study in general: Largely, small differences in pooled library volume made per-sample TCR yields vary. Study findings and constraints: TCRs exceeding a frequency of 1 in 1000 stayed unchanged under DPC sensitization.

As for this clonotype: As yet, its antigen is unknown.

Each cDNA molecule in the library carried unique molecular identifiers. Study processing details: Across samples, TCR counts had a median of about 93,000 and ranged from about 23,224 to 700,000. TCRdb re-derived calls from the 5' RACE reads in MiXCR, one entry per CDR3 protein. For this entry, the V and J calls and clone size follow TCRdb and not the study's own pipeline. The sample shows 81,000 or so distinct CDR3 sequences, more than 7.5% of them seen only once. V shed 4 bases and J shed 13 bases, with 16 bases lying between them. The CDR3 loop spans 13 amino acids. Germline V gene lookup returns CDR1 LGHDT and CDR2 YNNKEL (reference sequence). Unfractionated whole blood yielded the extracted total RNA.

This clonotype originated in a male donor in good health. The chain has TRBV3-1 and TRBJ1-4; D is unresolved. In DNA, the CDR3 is TGTGCCAGCAGCCGCGAGCCCCGTTATGGACTGTTTTTT. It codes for CASSREPRYGLFF.